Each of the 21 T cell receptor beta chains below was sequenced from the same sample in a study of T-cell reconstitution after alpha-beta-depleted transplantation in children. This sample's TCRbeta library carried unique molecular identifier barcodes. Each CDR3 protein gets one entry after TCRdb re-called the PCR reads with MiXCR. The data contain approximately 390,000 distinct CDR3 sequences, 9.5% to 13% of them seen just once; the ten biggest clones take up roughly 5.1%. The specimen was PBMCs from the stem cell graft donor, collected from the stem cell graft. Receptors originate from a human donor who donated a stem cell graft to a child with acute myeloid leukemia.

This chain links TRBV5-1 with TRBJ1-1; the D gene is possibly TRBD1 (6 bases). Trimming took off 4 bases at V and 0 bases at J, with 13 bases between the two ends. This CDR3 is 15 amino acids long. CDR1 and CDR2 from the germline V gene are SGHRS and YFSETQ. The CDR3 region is CASSLGGNMNTEAFF. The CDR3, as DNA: TGCGCCAGCAGCCTGGGGGGCAACATGAACACTGAAGCTTTCTTT.

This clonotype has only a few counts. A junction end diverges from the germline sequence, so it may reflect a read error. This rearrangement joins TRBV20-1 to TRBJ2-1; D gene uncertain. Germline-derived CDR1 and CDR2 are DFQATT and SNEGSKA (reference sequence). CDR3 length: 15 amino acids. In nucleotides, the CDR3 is TGCAGTCCTAGGCCAGCCCCTCGCCGGTACAATGAGCAGTTCTTC. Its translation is CSPRPAPRRYNEQFF.

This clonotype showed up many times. The CDR3 DNA follows: TGCAGCGTGACACAGGGAGGAGAGACCCAGTACTTC. Amino acids: CSVTQGGETQYF. The chain has TRBV29-1 and TRBJ2-5, with D perhaps TRBD1 or TRBD2 (6 bases each). V lost 6 bases, J lost 4 bases, and 12 bases lay in between. Germline V gives CDR1 SQVTM, CDR2 ANQGSEA. The length of the CDR3 is 12 residues.

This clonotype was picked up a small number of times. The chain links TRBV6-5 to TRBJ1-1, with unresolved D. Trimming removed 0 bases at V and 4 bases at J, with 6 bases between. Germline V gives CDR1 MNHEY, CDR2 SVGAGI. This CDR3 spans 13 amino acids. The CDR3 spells CASSYSGITEAFF. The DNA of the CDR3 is TGTGCCAGCAGTTACTCCGGGATCACTGAAGCTTTCTTT.

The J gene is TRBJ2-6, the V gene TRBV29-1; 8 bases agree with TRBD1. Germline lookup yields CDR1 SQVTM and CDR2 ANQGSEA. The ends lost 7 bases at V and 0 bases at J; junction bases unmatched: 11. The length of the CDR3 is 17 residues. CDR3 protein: CSAGKGDRGSGANVLTF. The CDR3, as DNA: TGCAGCGCCGGGAAGGGAGACAGGGGCTCTGGGGCCAACGTCCTGACTTTC.

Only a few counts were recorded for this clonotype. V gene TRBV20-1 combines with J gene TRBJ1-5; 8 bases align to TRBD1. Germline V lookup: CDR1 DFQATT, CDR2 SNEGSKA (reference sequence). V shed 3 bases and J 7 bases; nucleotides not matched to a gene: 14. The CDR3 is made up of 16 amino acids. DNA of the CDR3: TGCAGTGCTAGGACAGGGGCCCCCAGTTTTCGGCAGCCCCAGCATTTT. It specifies CSARTGAPSFRQPQHF.

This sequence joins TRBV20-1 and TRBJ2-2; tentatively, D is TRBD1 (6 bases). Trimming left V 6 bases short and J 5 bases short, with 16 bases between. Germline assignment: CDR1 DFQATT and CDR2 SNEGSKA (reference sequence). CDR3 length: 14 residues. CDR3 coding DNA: TGCAGTGCCCCAGGGGCCTCCACGACCGGGGAGCTGTTTTTT. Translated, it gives CSAPGASTTGELFF.

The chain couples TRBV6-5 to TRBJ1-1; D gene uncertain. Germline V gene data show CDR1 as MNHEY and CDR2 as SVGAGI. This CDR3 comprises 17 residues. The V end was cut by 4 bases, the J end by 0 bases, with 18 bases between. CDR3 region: CASSSGRFPSMNTEAFF. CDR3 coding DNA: TGTGCCAGCAGTTCGGGGAGATTCCCTTCAATGAACACTGAAGCTTTCTTT.

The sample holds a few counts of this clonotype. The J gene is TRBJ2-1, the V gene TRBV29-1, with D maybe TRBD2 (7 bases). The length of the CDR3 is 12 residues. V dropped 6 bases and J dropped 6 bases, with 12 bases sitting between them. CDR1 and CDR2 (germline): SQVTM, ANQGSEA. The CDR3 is CSVGGQVNEQFF. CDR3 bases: TGCAGCGTGGGGGGGCAGGTCAATGAGCAGTTCTTC.

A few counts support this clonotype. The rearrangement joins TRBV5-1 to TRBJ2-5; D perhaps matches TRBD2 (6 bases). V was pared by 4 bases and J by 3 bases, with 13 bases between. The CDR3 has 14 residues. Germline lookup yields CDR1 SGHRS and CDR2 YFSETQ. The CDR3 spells CASSGRDAEETQYF. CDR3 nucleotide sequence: TGCGCCAGCAGCGGGCGGGACGCCGAAGAGACCCAGTACTTC. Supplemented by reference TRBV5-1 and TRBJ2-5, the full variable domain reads KAGVTQTPRYLIKTRGQQVTLSCSPISGHRSVSWYQQTPGQGLQFLFEYFSETQRNKGNFPGRFSGRQFSNSRSEMNVSTLELGDSALYLCASSGRDAEETQYFGPGTRLLVL.

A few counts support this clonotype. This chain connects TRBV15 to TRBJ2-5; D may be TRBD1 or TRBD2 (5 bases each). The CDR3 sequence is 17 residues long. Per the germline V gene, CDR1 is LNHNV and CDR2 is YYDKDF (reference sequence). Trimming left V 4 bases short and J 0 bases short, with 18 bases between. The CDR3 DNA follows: TGTGCCACCAGCACGATGGGTCAAGGGACCAACCAAGAGACCCAGTACTTC. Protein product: CATSTMGQGTNQETQYF. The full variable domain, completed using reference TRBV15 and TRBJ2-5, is DAMVIQNPRYQVTQFGKPVTLSCSQTLNHNVMYWYQQKSSQAPKLLFHYYDKDFNNEADTPDNFQSRRPNTSFCFLDIRSPGLGDTAMYLCATSTMGQGTNQETQYFGPGTRLLVL.

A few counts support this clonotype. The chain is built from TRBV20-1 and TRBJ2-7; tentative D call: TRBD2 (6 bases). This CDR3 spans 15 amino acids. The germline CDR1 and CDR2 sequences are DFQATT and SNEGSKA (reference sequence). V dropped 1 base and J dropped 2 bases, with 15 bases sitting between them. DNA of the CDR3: TGCAGTGCTAGAGGATTTAGCGGAGCACCCTACGAGCAGTACTTC. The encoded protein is CSARGFSGAPYEQYF.

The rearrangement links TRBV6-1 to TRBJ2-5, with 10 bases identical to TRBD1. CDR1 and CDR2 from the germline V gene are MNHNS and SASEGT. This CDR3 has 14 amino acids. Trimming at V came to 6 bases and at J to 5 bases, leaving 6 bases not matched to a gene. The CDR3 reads CASRDSDRGETQYF. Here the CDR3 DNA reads TGTGCCAGCAGGGATTCGGACAGGGGGGAGACCCAGTACTTC.

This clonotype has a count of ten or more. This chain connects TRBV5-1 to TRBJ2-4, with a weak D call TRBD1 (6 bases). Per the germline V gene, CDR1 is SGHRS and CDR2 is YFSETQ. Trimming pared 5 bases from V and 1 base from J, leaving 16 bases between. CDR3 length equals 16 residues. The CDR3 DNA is TGCGCCAGCAGTGGGTTTACAGGGTGGGCCAAAAACATTCAGTACTTC. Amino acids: CASSGFTGWAKNIQYF.

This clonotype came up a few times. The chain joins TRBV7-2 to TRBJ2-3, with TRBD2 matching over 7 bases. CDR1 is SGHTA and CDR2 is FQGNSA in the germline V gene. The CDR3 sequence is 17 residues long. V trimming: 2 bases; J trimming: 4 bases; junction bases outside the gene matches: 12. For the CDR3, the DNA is TGTGCCAGCAGCTTAAGTGGCGGGAGCATTATCGCAGATACGCAGTATTTT. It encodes CASSLSGGSIIADTQYF.

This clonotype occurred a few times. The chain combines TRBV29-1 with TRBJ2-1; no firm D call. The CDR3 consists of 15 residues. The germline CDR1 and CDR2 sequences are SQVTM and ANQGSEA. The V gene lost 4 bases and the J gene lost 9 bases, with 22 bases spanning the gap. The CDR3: CSVALTKTQYSEQFF. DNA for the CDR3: TGCAGCGTTGCCCTAACAAAAACTCAATATAGTGAGCAGTTCTTC.

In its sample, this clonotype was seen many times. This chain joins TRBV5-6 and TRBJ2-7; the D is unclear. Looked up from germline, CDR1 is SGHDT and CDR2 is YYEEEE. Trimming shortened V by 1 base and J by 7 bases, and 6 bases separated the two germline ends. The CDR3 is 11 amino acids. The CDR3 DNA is TGTGCCAGCAGCTTGCGTTTAGAGCAGTACTTC. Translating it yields CASSLRLEQYF.

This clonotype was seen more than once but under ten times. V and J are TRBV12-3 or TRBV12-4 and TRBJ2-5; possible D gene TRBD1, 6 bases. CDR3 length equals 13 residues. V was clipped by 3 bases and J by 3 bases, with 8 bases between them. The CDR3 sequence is CASSFRTEETQYF. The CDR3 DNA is TGTGCCAGCAGTTTCCGGACAGAAGAGACCCAGTACTTC.

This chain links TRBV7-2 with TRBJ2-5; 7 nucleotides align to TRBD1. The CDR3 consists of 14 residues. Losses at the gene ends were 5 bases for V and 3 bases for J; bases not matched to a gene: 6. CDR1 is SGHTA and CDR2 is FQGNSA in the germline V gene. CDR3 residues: CASSLGTDKETQYF. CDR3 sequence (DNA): TGTGCCAGCAGCCTAGGGACAGATAAAGAGACCCAGTACTTC. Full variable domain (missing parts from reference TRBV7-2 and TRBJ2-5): GAGVSQSPSNKVTEKGKDVELRCDPISGHTALYWYRQSLGQGLEFLIYFQGNSAPDKSGLPSDRFSAERTGGSVSTLTIQRTQQEDSAVYLCASSLGTDKETQYFGPGTRLLVL.

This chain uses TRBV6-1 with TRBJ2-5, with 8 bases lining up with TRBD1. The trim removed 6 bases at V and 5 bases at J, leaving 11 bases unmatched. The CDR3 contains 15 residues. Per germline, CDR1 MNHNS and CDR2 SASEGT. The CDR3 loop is CASRPDRGLRETQYF. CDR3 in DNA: TGTGCCAGCAGACCCGACAGGGGTCTTAGGGAGACCCAGTACTTC.

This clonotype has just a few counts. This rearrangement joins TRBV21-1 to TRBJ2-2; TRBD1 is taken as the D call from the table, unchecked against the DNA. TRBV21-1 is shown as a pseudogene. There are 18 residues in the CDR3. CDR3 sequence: CASSKGCGGRANTGELFF. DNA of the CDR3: TGTGCCAGCAGCAAAGGGTGCGGGGGGCGTGCGAACACCGGGGAGCTGTTTTTT.